The text below deals with one T cell receptor (beta chain). CDR1 is SGHAT, CDR2 FQNNGV, per germline. This CDR3 has 15 residues. V trimming: 2 bases; J trimming: 1 base; junction bases outside the gene matches: 3. This record belongs to a study of shared clonotypes between healthy human individuals. About the study: The composition of the donors was a couple of women and a few men aged 18 to 49.

Clones were read by immunoSEQ multiplex PCR, and TCRdb kept only the in-frame ones, dropping some. The top ten clones hold more than 1.5% of a sample with hundreds of thousands of clones, around 67% of them seen once. The clonotype originates from a woman between 25 and 40 years old in good health. Sequencing used memory CD4+ T cells sorted from blood. Noted subset: CD45RA-negative fraction. This chain connects TRBV11-2 to TRBJ2-3; 7 nucleotides match TRBD2. The CDR3 DNA reads as TGTGCCAGCAGCTTACTAGCGGAACGCACAGATACGCAGTATTTT. Its translation: CASSLLAERTDTQYF. The full variable domain, completed using reference TRBV11-2 and TRBJ2-3, is EAGVAQSPRYKIIEKRQSVAFWCNPISGHATLYWYQQILGQGPKLLIQFQNNGVVDDSQLPKDRFSAERLKGVDSTLKIQPAKLEDSAVYLCASSLLAERTDTQYFGPGTRLTVL.